The subject of this entry is one T cell receptor (beta chain). The target antigen is unknown. In germline, CDR1 is GTSNPN, CDR2 SVGIG (reference sequence). The trim removed 3 bases at V and 12 bases at J, leaving 6 bases unmatched. The CDR3 is 13 amino acids. Analysis merged second doses at about 4 or about 12 weeks. Assay used: immunoSEQ multiplex PCR; TCRdb lists only in-frame clones, some missing. The table records 110,000 or so clones, around 89% of them present only once. The data were taken from a study of T cell responses to AZD1222 COVID-19 vaccine. General study points: Of the AZD1222 recipients, only five to seven were seropositive at baseline. The repertoires were collected only after the peak T cell response.

The V call is TRBV30, the J call TRBJ1-6; TRBD1 agrees at 9 bases. The origin of this receptor is an adult who received the AZD1222 COVID-19 vaccine. The sample consisted of peripheral blood, taken 28 days after the second AZD1222 dose. CDR3 coding DNA: TGTGCCTGGAGCTGGGACAGGGACAGACCCCTCCACTTT. Residues: CAWSWDRDRPLHF.